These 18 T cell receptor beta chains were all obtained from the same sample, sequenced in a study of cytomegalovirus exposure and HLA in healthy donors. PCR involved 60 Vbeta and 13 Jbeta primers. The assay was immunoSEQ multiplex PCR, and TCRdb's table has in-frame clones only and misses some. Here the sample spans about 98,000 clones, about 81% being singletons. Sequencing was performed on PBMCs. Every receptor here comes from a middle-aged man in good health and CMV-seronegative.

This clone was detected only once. Here the CDR3 reads CASSYSQGTVGEKLFF. The DNA of the CDR3 is TGTGCCAGCAGTTACTCGCAGGGCACTGTCGGTGAAAAACTGTTTTTT. The chain couples TRBV6-6 to TRBJ1-4; perhaps TRBD1 as D (5 bases). Trimming took off 0 bases at V and 7 bases at J, with 15 bases between the two ends. Germline V gene sequence: CDR1 MNHNY, CDR2 SVGAGI (reference sequence). The CDR3 spans 16 residues.

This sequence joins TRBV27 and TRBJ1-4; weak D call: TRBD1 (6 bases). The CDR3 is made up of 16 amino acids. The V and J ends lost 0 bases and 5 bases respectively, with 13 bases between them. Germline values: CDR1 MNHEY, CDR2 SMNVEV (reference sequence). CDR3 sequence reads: CASSLSWGRGNEKLFF. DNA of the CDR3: TGTGCCAGCAGTTTATCGTGGGGCAGGGGAAATGAAAAACTGTTTTTT.

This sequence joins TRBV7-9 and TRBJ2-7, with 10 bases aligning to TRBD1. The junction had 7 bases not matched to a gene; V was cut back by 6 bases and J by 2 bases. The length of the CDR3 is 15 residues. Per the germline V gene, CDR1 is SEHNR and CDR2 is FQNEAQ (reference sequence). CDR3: CASRDGTGVAYEQYF. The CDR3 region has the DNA TGTGCCAGCAGGGACGGGACAGGGGTGGCCTACGAGCAGTACTTC.

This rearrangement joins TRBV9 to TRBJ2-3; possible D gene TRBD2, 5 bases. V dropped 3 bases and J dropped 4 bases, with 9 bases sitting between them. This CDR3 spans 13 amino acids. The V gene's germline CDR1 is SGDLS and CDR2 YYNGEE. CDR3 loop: CASSAKGADTQYF. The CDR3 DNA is TGTGCCAGCAGCGCAAAGGGAGCAGATACGCAGTATTTT.

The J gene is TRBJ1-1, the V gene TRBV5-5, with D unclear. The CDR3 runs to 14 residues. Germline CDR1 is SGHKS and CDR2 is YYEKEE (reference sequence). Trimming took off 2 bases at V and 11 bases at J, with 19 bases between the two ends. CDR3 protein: CASSFSMNLLSAFF. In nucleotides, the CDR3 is TGTGCCAGCAGCTTCTCGATGAATCTGTTGAGCGCTTTCTTT.

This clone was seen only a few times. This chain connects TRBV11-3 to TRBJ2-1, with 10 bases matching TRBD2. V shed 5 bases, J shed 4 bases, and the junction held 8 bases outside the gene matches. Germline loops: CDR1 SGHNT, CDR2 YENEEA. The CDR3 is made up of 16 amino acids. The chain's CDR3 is CASSPHGTSEYNEQFF. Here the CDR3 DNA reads TGTGCCAGCAGCCCGCACGGGACTAGCGAATACAATGAGCAGTTCTTC.

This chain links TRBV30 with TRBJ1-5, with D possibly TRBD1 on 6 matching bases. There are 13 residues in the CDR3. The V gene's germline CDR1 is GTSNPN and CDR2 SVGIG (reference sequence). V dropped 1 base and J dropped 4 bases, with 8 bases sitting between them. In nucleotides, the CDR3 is TGTGCCTGGAGTGGTCAGGGGAATCAGCCCCAGCATTTT. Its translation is CAWSGQGNQPQHF.

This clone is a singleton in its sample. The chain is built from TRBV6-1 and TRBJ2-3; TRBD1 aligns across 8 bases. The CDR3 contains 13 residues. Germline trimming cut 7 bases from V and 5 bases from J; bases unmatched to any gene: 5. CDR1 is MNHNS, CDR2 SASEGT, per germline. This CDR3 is CASTDRGRDTQYF. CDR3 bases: TGTGCCAGCACCGACAGGGGCAGAGATACGCAGTATTTT.

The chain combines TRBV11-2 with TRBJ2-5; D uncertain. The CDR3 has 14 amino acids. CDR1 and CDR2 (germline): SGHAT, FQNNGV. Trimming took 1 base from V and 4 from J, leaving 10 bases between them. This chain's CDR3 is CASSLVEARETQYF. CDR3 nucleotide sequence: TGTGCCAGCAGCTTAGTCGAAGCCCGAGAGACCCAGTACTTC.

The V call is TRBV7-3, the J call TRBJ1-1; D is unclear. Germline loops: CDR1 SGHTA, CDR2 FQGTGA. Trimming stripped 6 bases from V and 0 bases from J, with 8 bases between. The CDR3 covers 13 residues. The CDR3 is CASSYDMNTEAFF. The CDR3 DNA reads TGTGCCAGCAGTTATGACATGAACACTGAAGCTTTCTTT.

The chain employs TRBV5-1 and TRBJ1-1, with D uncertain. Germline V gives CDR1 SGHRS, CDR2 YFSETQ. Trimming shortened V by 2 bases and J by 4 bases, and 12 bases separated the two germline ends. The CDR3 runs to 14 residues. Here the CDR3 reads CASSFGGEGTEAFF. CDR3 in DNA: TGCGCCAGCAGCTTCGGCGGGGAAGGCACTGAAGCTTTCTTT. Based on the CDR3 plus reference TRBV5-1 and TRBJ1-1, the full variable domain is KAGVTQTPRYLIKTRGQQVTLSCSPISGHRSVSWYQQTPGQGLQFLFEYFSETQRNKGNFPGRFSGRQFSNSRSEMNVSTLELGDSALYLCASSFGGEGTEAFFGQGTRLTVV.

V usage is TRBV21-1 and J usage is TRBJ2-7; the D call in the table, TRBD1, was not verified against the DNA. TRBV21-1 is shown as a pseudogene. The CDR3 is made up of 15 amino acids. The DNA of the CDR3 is TGTGCCAGCAGCAAAGTAGGGGGCTTCTCCTACGAGCAGTACTTC. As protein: CASSKVGGFSYEQYF.

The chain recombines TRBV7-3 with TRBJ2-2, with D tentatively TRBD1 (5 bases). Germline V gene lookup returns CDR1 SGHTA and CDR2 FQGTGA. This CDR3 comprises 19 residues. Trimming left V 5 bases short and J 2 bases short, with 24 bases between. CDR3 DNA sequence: TGTGCCAGCAGCCCGGAAGGACCAGGGTATGGGTCCAACACCGGGGAGCTGTTTTTT. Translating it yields CASSPEGPGYGSNTGELFF.

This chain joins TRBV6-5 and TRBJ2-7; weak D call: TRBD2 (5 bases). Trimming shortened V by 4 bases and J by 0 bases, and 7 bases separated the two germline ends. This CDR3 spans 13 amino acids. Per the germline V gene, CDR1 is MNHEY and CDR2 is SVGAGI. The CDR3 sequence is CASSSEVSYEQYF. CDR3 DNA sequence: TGTGCCAGCAGTTCGGAGGTCTCCTACGAGCAGTACTTC.

This CDR3 reads CASSPTHTDTQYF. CDR3 coding DNA: TGTGCCAGCTCACCAACACACACAGATACGCAGTATTTT. The rearrangement uses TRBV18 and TRBJ2-3, with no clear D. Germline lookup yields CDR1 KGHSH and CDR2 LQKENI. The CDR3 is made up of 13 amino acids. V shed 2 bases and J shed 2 bases, with 5 bases lying between them. Full variable domain (rest looked up from reference TRBV18 and TRBJ2-3): NAGVMQNPRHLVRRRGQEARLRCSPMKGHSHVYWYRQLPEEGLKFMVYLQKENIIDESGMPKERFSAEFPKEGPSILRIQQVVRGDSAAYFCASSPTHTDTQYFGPGTRLTVL.

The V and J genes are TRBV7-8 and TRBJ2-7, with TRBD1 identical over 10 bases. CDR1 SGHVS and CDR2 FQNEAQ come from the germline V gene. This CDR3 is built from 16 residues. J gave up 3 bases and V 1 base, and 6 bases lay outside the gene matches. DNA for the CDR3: TGTGCCAGCAGCTTAGACGCGGGACAGGGGTTCTACGAGCAGTACTTC. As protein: CASSLDAGQGFYEQYF.

The CDR3 is CASTPDRSQPQHF. Written as DNA, the CDR3 is TGTGCCAGCACCCCGGACAGAAGTCAGCCCCAGCATTTT. This chain joins TRBV7-8 and TRBJ1-5; weak D call: TRBD1 (6 bases). The germline V gene encodes CDR1 SGHVS and CDR2 FQNEAQ. This CDR3 has 13 residues. V dropped 7 bases and J dropped 6 bases, with 13 bases sitting between them.

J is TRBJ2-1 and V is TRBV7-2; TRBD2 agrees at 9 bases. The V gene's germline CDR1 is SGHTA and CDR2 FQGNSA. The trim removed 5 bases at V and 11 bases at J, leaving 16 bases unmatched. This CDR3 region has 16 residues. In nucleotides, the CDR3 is TGTGCCAGCAGCCCAGCCGGGGCGGGGGGGTACTCTCAGCAGTTCTTC. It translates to CASSPAGAGGYSQQFF.